The 29 T cell receptor beta chains presented below share a single source sample, sequenced in a study of T cells expressing NK-cell markers (dated by TCRdb to between 2020 and 2021). Preparation of the library involved 5' RACE. Instrument used: Illumina HiSeq 2000. After reprocessing by TCRdb, each CDR3 protein sequence is one entry, and no DNA is given. The table kept for this sample lists 400,000 to 550,000 distinct CDR3 sequences. Less than 7.5% of the sample lies in the top ten. The sequenced material came from blood T cells: a sorted CD56 or NKG2C T cell subset, CD4+ or CD8+ T cells, or bulk PBMC T cells (not recorded which). These receptors all come from a woman between 18 and 70 years old in good health.

The CDR3 spells CASSLATTWNYGYTF. This chain links TRBV12-3 or TRBV12-4 with TRBJ1-2. The CDR3 runs to 15 residues.

The chain couples TRBV20-1 to TRBJ2-3; as DNA is missing, the TRBD2 call by TCRdb cannot be tested. The CDR3 has 14 amino acids. Germline lookup yields CDR1 DFQATT and CDR2 SNEGSKA (reference sequence). The CDR3: CSATNWDYRDTQYF.

This chain joins TRBV12-3 or TRBV12-4 and TRBJ1-6; TCRdb returns TRBD1, unconfirmable since there is no DNA. The CDR3 totals 17 residues. This CDR3 is CASSPSRPLGYNSPLHF.

The genes are TRBV5-1 and TRBJ2-1; lacking DNA, the TRBD2 call made by TCRdb goes unchecked. Germline CDR1 reads SGHRS; CDR2 reads YFSETQ. The CDR3 has 15 residues. The CDR3 spells CASSLASGTYNEQFF.

The chain employs TRBV20-1 and TRBJ2-4. This CDR3 has 13 amino acids. Germline CDR1 and CDR2: DFQATT and SNEGSKA (reference sequence). CDR3 protein: CSAPKGGKNIQYF.

The CDR3 here is CPSSLAVGTAGELFF. The rearrangement joins TRBV5-1 to TRBJ2-2. The CDR3 spans 15 residues. CDR1 and CDR2 (germline): SGHRS, YFSETQ.

The chain uses TRBV6-2 or TRBV6-3 and TRBJ1-1. The CDR3 spans 15 residues. Germline assignment: CDR1 MNHEY and CDR2 SVGEGT. CDR3 sequence: CASSYETGANTEAFF.

The rearrangement joins TRBV20-1 to TRBJ2-3; TCRdb's D call, TRBD1, is unchecked because there is no DNA. Germline V gene data show CDR1 as DFQATT and CDR2 as SNEGSKA (reference sequence). The CDR3 is 17 amino acids. The CDR3 region is CSASHALLGHTTDTQYF.

V and J are TRBV6-2 or TRBV6-3 and TRBJ2-5; as DNA is missing, the TRBD2 call by TCRdb cannot be tested. CDR1 and CDR2 (germline): MNHEY, SVGEGT. This CDR3 is 15 amino acids long. The CDR3 sequence: CASRIAGALKETQYF.

The rearrangement joins TRBV7-3 to TRBJ1-5; TCRdb designates TRBD1, a call that cannot be tested without DNA. The CDR3 totals 13 residues. The germline V gene encodes CDR1 SGHTA and CDR2 FQGTGA. This CDR3 reads CASSPEPLLPQHF.

CDR3 sequence: CSVPFTNTEAFF. V gene TRBV20-1 combines with J gene TRBJ1-1; TCRdb's D call, TRBD1, is unchecked because there is no DNA. The CDR3 totals 12 residues. CDR1 and CDR2 (germline): DFQATT, SNEGSKA (reference sequence).

The V call is TRBV11-2, the J call TRBJ2-1; TCRdb indicates TRBD1, and absent DNA this call remains unverified. CDR3 length equals 16 residues. Looked up from germline, CDR1 is SGHAT and CDR2 is FQNNGV. The CDR3 is CASSLSGRGRDNEQFF.

The V call is TRBV5-6, the J call TRBJ2-1. CDR3 length equals 14 residues. The germline CDR1 and CDR2 sequences are SGHDT and YYEEEE. CDR3 amino acids: CASSSVPGYNEQFF.

The V gene is TRBV6-4, the J gene TRBJ1-1; TCRdb designates TRBD1, a call that cannot be tested without DNA. The CDR3 extends over 12 amino acids. Germline V gives CDR1 MRHNA, CDR2 SNTAGT. This chain's CDR3 is CASRGRSTEAFF.

V gene TRBV15 combines with J gene TRBJ2-3; the D gene TCRdb calls, TRBD2, cannot be checked with no DNA. This CDR3 contains 15 residues. Germline V CDR1 and CDR2: LNHNV, YYDKDF (reference sequence). This CDR3 reads CATSRESGGTDTQYF.

The V gene is TRBV19, the J gene TRBJ1-5. CDR3 length: 13 amino acids. Germline V gene lookup returns CDR1 LNHDA and CDR2 SQIVND (reference sequence). This CDR3 is CASSLALDQPQHF.

This sequence joins TRBV7-9 and TRBJ1-1; the D gene TCRdb calls, TRBD1, cannot be checked with no DNA. This CDR3 has 14 amino acids. Germline V gene lookup returns CDR1 SEHNR and CDR2 FQNEAQ (reference sequence). CDR3 amino acids: CASSSPSTGDEAFF.

The J gene is TRBJ2-5, the V gene TRBV7-2; TCRdb picks TRBD1, but there is no DNA to check that call. The CDR3 is 15 residues long. Germline V gene lookup returns CDR1 SGHTA and CDR2 FQGNSA. CDR3 region: CASSPPAGKGETQYF.

J is TRBJ1-2 and V is TRBV7-3. The CDR3 contains 13 residues. Per germline, CDR1 SGHTA and CDR2 FQGTGA. CDR3 loop: CASSPDPSSGYTF.

This chain connects TRBV18 to TRBJ1-4; TCRdb's D call, TRBD1, is unchecked because there is no DNA. The CDR3 loop spans 14 amino acids. Per germline, CDR1 KGHSH and CDR2 LQKENI. The CDR3 region is CASFKGDRNEKLFF.

The rearrangement uses TRBV7-9 and TRBJ2-3; the D call from TCRdb, TRBD1, cannot be confirmed without DNA. The CDR3 length is 15 residues. Germline V CDR1 and CDR2: SEHNR, FQNEAQ (reference sequence). CDR3 in amino acids: CASSYSQRGPDTQYF.

V and J are TRBV21-1 and TRBJ1-5; TCRdb gives TRBD1 as the D gene, but with no DNA this cannot be confirmed. TRBV21-1 is a pseudogene. The CDR3 length is 16 residues. The CDR3 is CASIHNQGNSNQPQHF.

The chain has TRBV24-1 and TRBJ2-2. CDR3 length: 15 residues. Germline V gene lookup returns CDR1 KGHDR and CDR2 SFDVKD. The CDR3 region is CATSDPRSNTGELFF.

The chain's CDR3 is CASSLMTGSAGTQYF. V gene TRBV28 combines with J gene TRBJ2-5; TCRdb selects TRBD1, and the lack of DNA leaves this call unchecked. From germline, CDR1 is MDHEN and CDR2 SYDVKM. The CDR3 has 15 amino acids.

The V and J genes are TRBV5-1 and TRBJ2-7; TCRdb's assignment of TRBD1 cannot be checked, as there is no DNA. Germline V CDR1 and CDR2: SGHRS, YFSETQ. This CDR3 is 16 amino acids long. This chain's CDR3 is CASSPGDRVNSYEQYF.

The gene calls are TRBV20-1 and TRBJ2-1; TCRdb's D call, TRBD1, is unchecked because there is no DNA. The CDR3 has 15 amino acids. Germline V gives CDR1 DFQATT, CDR2 SNEGSKA (reference sequence). The CDR3: CSAPLGQGLDDEQFF.

The chain recombines TRBV6-1 with TRBJ2-4; the D call of TRBD1 rests on TCRdb alone, since no DNA is present to check it. This CDR3 spans 15 amino acids. Germline V gene data show CDR1 as MNHNS and CDR2 as SASEGT. The CDR3 region is CASSPSLTLGNIQYF.

The J gene is TRBJ2-2, the V gene TRBV7-2; without DNA, the TCRdb call of TRBD1 cannot be checked. The CDR3 spans 16 residues. Germline assignment: CDR1 SGHTA and CDR2 FQGNSA. This CDR3 reads CASTPPVFANTGELFF.

The chain has TRBV20-1 and TRBJ2-1; TCRdb lists TRBD2, though no DNA is available to test this call. Looked up from germline, CDR1 is DFQATT and CDR2 is SNEGSKA (reference sequence). CDR3 length: 20 residues. The CDR3 sequence: CSARGGGGTSGRASYNEQFF.